This T cell receptor beta chain appears in the sequencing data of a study of cytomegalovirus exposure and HLA in healthy donors. This clone was seen only a few times. The PCR had 60 Vbeta and 13 Jbeta primers. Produced via immunoSEQ multiplex PCR; TCRdb's table is partial and in-frame only. The repertoire holds roughly 120,000 clones, approximately 69% seen once, with approximately 7% in the top ten. Germline V gene lookup returns CDR1 SGHTA and CDR2 FQGNSA. The CDR3 loop spans 16 amino acids. Deletions cut 1 base from V and 5 bases from J, with 15 bases between. The clonotype was recovered from a middle-aged man in good health and CMV-seropositive. The chain links TRBV7-2 to TRBJ1-5; D may be TRBD1 (6 bases). The sequencing sample was made of PBMCs. The CDR3 coding sequence is TGTGCCAGCAGCTTAGAGTCACAGGGACGCGATCAGCCCCAGCATTTT. This sequence encodes CASSLESQGRDQPQHF.